The 32 T cell receptor beta chains below were found in one sample sequenced in a study of T cells in Graves' hyperthyroidism and ophthalmopathy. Amplification targeted TCR beta CDR3 regions from RNA transcripts. RT-PCR in the first round (using the HTBI primer set) targeted the TCR CDR3. TCRdb independently ran MiXCR on the multiplex PCR reads; one entry per CDR3 protein. The table has about 55,000 distinct CDR3 sequences, roughly 50% seen once. The specimen sequenced was blood. The receptors were sampled from a woman aged 55-70 years with Graves' ophthalmopathy.

CDR3 in DNA: TGTGCCAGCAGCACAGCACGACAGGGTTGGGATTCACCTGAGCAGTTCTTC. Protein sequence: CASSTARQGWDSPEQFF. This chain joins TRBV7-9 and TRBJ2-1; TRBD1 aligns across 7 bases. Trimming removed 5 bases from V and 9 bases from J; junction bases left unmatched: 19. Germline V CDR1 and CDR2: SEHNR, FQNEAQ (reference sequence). The CDR3 extends over 17 amino acids.

The chain couples TRBV15 to TRBJ2-1, with 10 bases that match TRBD1. Germline loops: CDR1 LNHNV, CDR2 YYDKDF (reference sequence). This CDR3 is 18 amino acids long. The trim removed 5 bases at V and 6 bases at J, leaving 16 bases unmatched. The CDR3 is CATSQDRGSGRALNEQFF. CDR3 nucleotides: TGTGCCACCAGCCAGGACAGGGGGTCGGGGAGGGCCCTCAATGAGCAGTTCTTC. The entire variable domain, with the rest obtained from reference TRBV15 and TRBJ2-1, is as follows: DAMVIQNPRYQVTQFGKPVTLSCSQTLNHNVMYWYQQKSSQAPKLLFHYYDKDFNNEADTPDNFQSRRPNTSFCFLDIRSPGLGDTAMYLCATSQDRGSGRALNEQFFGPGTRLTVL.

The chain is built from TRBV20-1 and TRBJ2-7; 10 bases align to TRBD2. CDR3 size: 14 residues. Germline V lookup: CDR1 DFQATT, CDR2 SNEGSKA (reference sequence). The V and J ends lost 6 bases and 4 bases, in that order; junction bases with no gene match: 9. The CDR3, as DNA: TGCAGTGCCCGAATAGCGGGAGGAGTATACGAGCAGTACTTC. It yields the protein CSARIAGGVYEQYF.

Details on this clonotype: Germline is not matched at one junction end, which may reflect a read error. The rearrangement joins TRBV4-1 to TRBJ2-7; maybe TRBD1 (5 bases). The CDR3 is made up of 13 amino acids. Germline lookup yields CDR1 MGHRA and CDR2 YSYEKL. CDR3 sequence reads: CASSQVGVYEQNF. As DNA, the CDR3 is TGCGCCAGCAGCCAAGTAGGGGTCTACGAGCAGAACTTC.

Of note for this clonotype: The junction and the germline gene differ at one end; a read error may be behind it. V gene TRBV19 combines with J gene TRBJ2-3; perhaps TRBD2 as D (6 bases). This CDR3 has 13 amino acids. Germline CDR1 reads LNHDA; CDR2 reads SQIVND (reference sequence). CDR3 in amino acids: CASRATSTDMQYF. The CDR3 nucleotides are TGTGCCAGTAGGGCCACTAGCACTGATATGCAGTATTTC.

By share, this clonotype ranks as medium-sized. The V call is TRBV9, the J call TRBJ1-6; no reliable D call. CDR1 is SGDLS and CDR2 is YYNGEE in the germline V gene. V was clipped by 2 bases and J by 4 bases, with 4 bases between them. This CDR3 has 13 amino acids. CDR3 nucleotide sequence: TGTGCCAGCAGCGTCGCGTATAATTCACCCCTCCACTTT. Encoded protein: CASSVAYNSPLHF.

This clonotype appeared many times. The rearrangement links TRBV7-9 to TRBJ2-3; D is ambiguous. Trimming removed 3 bases at V and 0 bases at J, with 1 base between. This CDR3 region has 12 residues. Per germline, CDR1 SEHNR and CDR2 FQNEAQ (reference sequence). CDR3 bases: TGTGCCAGCAGCTTTAGCACAGATACGCAGTATTTT. This encodes CASSFSTDTQYF.

The J gene is TRBJ2-3, the V gene TRBV20-1, with 8 bases aligning to TRBD1. Losses at the gene ends were 7 bases for V and 11 bases for J; bases not matched to a gene: 17. Germline CDR1 and CDR2: DFQATT and SNEGSKA (reference sequence). The CDR3 covers 14 residues. Written as DNA, the CDR3 is TGCAGTGGATTAGCCCAGGACAGGGCGAATGAGCAGTATTTT. The encoded protein is CSGLAQDRANEQYF.

A note on this clonotype: The junction shows a germline mismatch at one end, possibly a read error. This chain links TRBV5-1 with TRBJ2-1; TRBD1 agrees at 9 bases. The CDR3 has 16 amino acids. Germline values: CDR1 SGHRS, CDR2 YFSETQ. The DNA of the CDR3 is TGTGCCAGCAGCTTGGGGCCGGGACAGGGCCGGAATGAGCAGTTCTTC. The encoded protein is CASSLGPGQGRNEQFF.

Worth noting for this clonotype: The final CDR3 position lacks the conserved phenylalanine or tryptophan, pointing to a likely read error. V usage is TRBV20-1 and J usage is TRBJ2-1; 9 bases match TRBD1. The junction had 5 bases not matched to a gene; V was cut back by 1 base and J by 4 bases. Germline CDR1 reads DFQATT; CDR2 reads SNEGSKA (reference sequence). The CDR3 extends over 15 amino acids. CDR3 sequence reads: CSARAGQGIYNEQFS. CDR3 nucleotides: TGCAGTGCTAGAGCAGGACAGGGGATATACAATGAGCAGTTCTCC.

The V gene is TRBV6-6, the J gene TRBJ2-3; D is unclear. The CDR3 consists of 12 residues. Germline assignment: CDR1 MNHNY and CDR2 SVGAGI (reference sequence). The V and J ends lost 6 bases and 11 bases respectively, with 15 bases between them. Written as DNA, the CDR3 is TGTGCCAGCAGCGGCAGGTACAATGAGCAGTATTTT. Translated, it gives CASSGRYNEQYF.

The chain recombines TRBV20-1 with TRBJ1-1, with D possibly TRBD1 on 6 matching bases. CDR1 and CDR2 from the germline V gene are DFQATT and SNEGSKA (reference sequence). The V gene lost 5 bases and the J gene lost 4 bases, with 14 bases spanning the gap. The CDR3 has 13 residues. The CDR3 reads CSADTGWSTEAFF. Written as DNA, the CDR3 is TGCAGTGCTGATACAGGGTGGAGCACTGAAGCTTTCTTT.

Of note for this clonotype: One end of the junction varies from germline; a read error may be responsible. The genes are TRBV5-5 and TRBJ2-1, with 8 bases that match TRBD1. This CDR3 spans 15 amino acids. Germline CDR1 and CDR2: SGHKS and YYEKEE (reference sequence). CDR3 sequence reads: CASSFTGGRTNELFF. CDR3 DNA sequence: TGTGCCAGCAGCTTTACAGGGGGGAGAACGAATGAGCTGTTCTTC. The complete variable domain, with remaining parts taken from reference TRBV5-5 and TRBJ2-1, reads DAGVTQSPTHLIKTRGQQVTLRCSPISGHKSVSWYQQVLGQGPQFIFQYYEKEERGRGNFPDRFSARQFPNYSSELNVNALLLGDSALYLCASSFTGGRTNELFFGPGTRLTVL.

This chain's CDR3 is CATSSQGSWGQGSQPQHF. CDR3 coding DNA: TGTGCCACCAGCAGCCAAGGAAGCTGGGGACAGGGGAGTCAGCCCCAGCATTTT. The chain joins TRBV15 to TRBJ1-5; 10 bases are a match to TRBD1. Trimming at V came to 3 bases and at J to 6 bases, leaving 14 bases not matched to a gene. Germline values: CDR1 LNHNV, CDR2 YYDKDF (reference sequence). This CDR3 is 18 amino acids long.

This clonotype has at least ten counts. The V gene is TRBV27, the J gene TRBJ1-6; tentative D call: TRBD1 (6 bases). This CDR3 region has 14 residues. CDR1 is MNHEY and CDR2 is SMNVEV in the germline V gene (reference sequence). V dropped 6 bases and J dropped 7 bases, with 13 bases sitting between them. In nucleotides, the CDR3 is TGTGCCAGCAGGAAACAGGGAATAAATTCACCCCTCCACTTT. This translates into CASRKQGINSPLHF.

As to this clonotype: The junction differs from germline at one of its ends, possibly a read error. The rearrangement uses TRBV12-3 or TRBV12-4 and TRBJ2-7, with D perhaps TRBD1 or TRBD2 (5 bases each). This CDR3 spans 14 amino acids. The CDR3 protein is CASSLGGTHYGQYF. In nucleotides, the CDR3 is TGTGCCAGCAGTCTTGGGGGAACCCACTACGGGCAGTACTTC.

This clonotype was counted between two and nine times. This chain uses TRBV18 with TRBJ2-7; the D gene is possibly TRBD1 (5 bases). The ends were cut back, 2 bases at V and 2 bases at J, with 16 bases in the middle. The germline V gene encodes CDR1 KGHSH and CDR2 LQKENI. This CDR3 is built from 16 residues. The CDR3 coding sequence is TGTGCCAGCTCACCAACGTTTACAGGTTTGGCCTACGAGCAGTACTTC. Translated, it gives CASSPTFTGLAYEQYF.

The sample holds many counts of this clonotype. The chain has TRBV7-9 and TRBJ1-2; no clear D. This CDR3 is built from 14 residues. Germline-derived CDR1 and CDR2 are SEHNR and FQNEAQ (reference sequence). V gave up 0 bases and J gave up 8 bases, with 13 bases separating them. The CDR3 bases are TGTGCCAGCAGCTTAGCTCGACCCTCCAAAGGCTACACCTTC. It specifies CASSLARPSKGYTF.

The chain joins TRBV20-1 to TRBJ2-1, with 8 bases fitting TRBD2. CDR3 length equals 13 residues. The V and J ends lost 7 bases and 4 bases, in that order; junction bases with no gene match: 6. Germline lookup yields CDR1 DFQATT and CDR2 SNEGSKA (reference sequence). The CDR3 sequence: CSVAGGLYNEQFF. The CDR3 DNA reads TGCAGTGTCGCGGGGGGCCTATACAATGAGCAGTTCTTC.

A word on this clonotype: Because it lacks the conserved phenylalanine or tryptophan at the end, this CDR3 is likely a read error. This chain links TRBV6-1 with TRBJ2-1; 12 bases align to TRBD2. V lost 3 bases and J lost 4; bases outside the gene matches: 4. The germline V gene encodes CDR1 MNHNS and CDR2 SASEGT. The CDR3 loop spans 16 amino acids. This CDR3 reads CASSESSGGDYNEQFI. In nucleotides, the CDR3 is TGTGCCAGCAGTGAGTCTAGCGGGGGGGATTACAATGAGCAGTTCATC.

There are many counts of this clonotype. This chain connects TRBV4-3 to TRBJ1-3, with D perhaps TRBD1 (5 bases). Germline CDR1 LGHNA, CDR2 YSLEER. Trimming stripped 4 bases from V and 0 bases from J, with 10 bases between. This CDR3 region has 15 residues. CDR3 amino acids: CASSPGGASGNTIYF. The CDR3 region has the DNA TGCGCCAGCAGCCCTGGTGGGGCCTCTGGAAACACCATATATTTT.

This clonotype was seen more than once but under ten times. V and J are TRBV7-6 and TRBJ1-5; unclear D gene. Trimming removed 1 base from V and 3 bases from J, with 13 bases in between. The CDR3 consists of 16 residues. Germline V gene sequence: CDR1 SGHVS, CDR2 FNYEAQ. The CDR3 DNA is TGTGCCAGCAGCTTAGGGGGTATTAAGGACAATCAGCCCCAGCATTTT. This gives the protein CASSLGGIKDNQPQHF.

Only a few counts were recorded for this clonotype. The chain links TRBV29-1 to TRBJ1-2; no reliable D call. The CDR3 is 13 amino acids. Trimming left V 3 bases short and J 2 bases short, with 10 bases between. Germline V gene data show CDR1 as SQVTM and CDR2 as ANQGSEA. The DNA for the CDR3 is TGCAGCGTTGACGTCTCCGAAAACTATGGCTACACCTTC. Amino acids: CSVDVSENYGYTF.

This clonotype came up many times. At one end, the junction sequence differs from germline, possibly due to a read error. The chain recombines TRBV11-2 with TRBJ1-2; D is undetermined. Germline CDR1 and CDR2: SGHAT and FQNNGV. The CDR3 consists of 15 residues. CDR3 coding DNA: TGTGCCAGCAACTTAGGGAGTTTCGATAACTATGGCTACACCTTC. Its protein is CASNLGSFDNYGYTF.

Ten or more counts support this clonotype. One end of the junction is discordant with germline, which a read error may explain. DNA of the CDR3: TGCAGTGCTAAAACCGGGACTAGCACCGGAGAGCTGTTTTTT. This translates into CSAKTGTSTGELFF. The chain has TRBV20-1 and TRBJ2-2; 9 bases agree with TRBD2. The CDR3 has 14 amino acids. Germline V gene data show CDR1 as DFQATT and CDR2 as SNEGSKA (reference sequence).

There are many counts of this clonotype. This rearrangement joins TRBV6-2 or TRBV6-3 to TRBJ2-7; the D is unclear. Germline V CDR1 and CDR2: MNHEY, SVGEGT. The length of the CDR3 is 13 residues. V lost 7 bases and J 4 bases, leaving 14 bases between the germline ends. The chain's CDR3 is CASKLPSFYEQYF. Written as DNA, the CDR3 is TGTGCCAGCAAACTACCTTCTTTTTACGAGCAGTACTTC.

A single count supports this clonotype. V usage is TRBV19 and J usage is TRBJ1-2; TRBD1 aligns across 8 bases. Trimming took 1 base from V and 7 from J; bases not matched to a gene: 11. The CDR3 is made up of 16 amino acids. CDR1 LNHDA and CDR2 SQIVND come from the germline V gene (reference sequence). The CDR3, as DNA: TGTGCCAGTAGTATAGGGTTAGGACAGGGTCTCTCTGGCTACACCTTC. Protein product: CASSIGLGQGLSGYTF.

In this sample, this clonotype turned up once. The chain employs TRBV7-2 and TRBJ1-5; D is unclear. The CDR3 sequence is 14 residues long. Deletions cut 1 base from V and 6 bases from J, with 10 bases between. Germline values: CDR1 SGHTA, CDR2 FQGNSA. Here the CDR3 DNA reads TGTGCCAGCAGCTTAGTGACCGGGAGTCAGCCCCAGCATTTT. It is translated as CASSLVTGSQPQHF.

The chain joins TRBV24-1 to TRBJ2-3, with D tentatively TRBD2 (6 bases). From germline, CDR1 is KGHDR and CDR2 SFDVKD. The CDR3 sequence is 14 residues long. CDR3 coding DNA: TGTGCTACAAAGGGGACTTTGGGGGCAGATACGCAGTATTTT. Translating gives CATKGTLGADTQYF.

V gene TRBV6-6 combines with J gene TRBJ2-7, with D maybe TRBD2 (5 bases). The CDR3 has 12 amino acids. Germline-derived CDR1 and CDR2 are MNHNY and SVGAGI (reference sequence). The V and J ends lost 6 bases and 6 bases respectively, with 12 bases between them. The CDR3 bases are TGTGCCAGCAGGGGAGAAGTCGGCGAGCAGTACTTC. Amino acids: CASRGEVGEQYF.

This clonotype has ten or more counts. The chain is built from TRBV7-2 and TRBJ2-3; D tentatively fits TRBD1 or TRBD2 (5 bases each). The CDR3 length is 17 residues. Germline CDR1 SGHTA, CDR2 FQGNSA. The germline V and J ends were trimmed by 5 bases and 7 bases, with 25 bases remaining between them. Written as DNA, the CDR3 is TGTGCCAGCAGCAGGAAAATCTCGGGACGGGTGATGAATACGCAGTATTTT. This encodes CASSRKISGRVMNTQYF.

V and J are TRBV7-2 and TRBJ1-2; D gene ambiguous. The germline CDR1 and CDR2 sequences are SGHTA and FQGNSA. There are 14 residues in the CDR3. Trimming removed 2 bases from V and 8 bases from J, with 15 bases in between. CDR3 sequence reads: CASSLSEGAEGYTF. CDR3 sequence (DNA): TGTGCCAGCAGCTTAAGTGAGGGAGCGGAAGGCTACACCTTC.